A selection of T cell receptor beta chains follows, all from one sample in a study of blood T cell repertoires in COVID-19. TCRdb's table, derived via immunoSEQ multiplex PCR, lists solely in-frame clones and lacks some. The data show hundreds of thousands of clones, around nine tenths seen once. What was sequenced was PBMCs or T cells enriched from blood (not recorded which). These TCRs come from a woman in her fifties or sixties in a cohort exposed to, infected with or recovered from COVID-19 (not recorded which). CDR3s leave out the opening cysteine and the closing phenylalanine or tryptophan.

j_gene: TRBJ2-1
v_gene: TRBV30
CDR3aa: AWVDRGVYNEQF

j_gene: TRBJ1-6
v_gene: TRBV5-1
CDR3aa: ASSLEVMTGVNSPLH

j_gene: TRBJ2-7
v_gene: TRBV13
CDR3aa: ASSLGAGSEQY

j_gene: TRBJ2-2
v_gene: TRBV5-1
CDR3aa: ASSSRAAGGELF

j_gene: TRBJ2-7
v_gene: TRBV10-3
CDR3aa: AISLTGGSNEQY

j_gene: TRBJ1-4
v_gene: TRBV4-2
CDR3aa: ASSHGQDNEKLF

j_gene: TRBJ2-7
v_gene: TRBV27
CDR3aa: ASSSRFGGVSYEQY

j_gene: TRBJ1-1
v_gene: TRBV29-1
CDR3aa: SVGVASDGEAF

j_gene: TRBJ2-3
v_gene: TRBV18
CDR3aa: ASSPSASGVGDTQY

j_gene: TRBJ1-2
v_gene: TRBV7-2
CDR3aa: ASRIGYGYT

j_gene: TRBJ1-4
v_gene: TRBV6-2/TRBV6-3
CDR3aa: ASSYGGTNEKLF

j_gene: TRBJ1-6
v_gene: TRBV2
CDR3aa: ASRGQGYSPLH

j_gene: TRBJ2-2
v_gene: TRBV6-5
CDR3aa: ASSHTRGHGELF

j_gene: TRBJ2-7
v_gene: TRBV15
CDR3aa: ATSPGGGGSYEQY

j_gene: TRBJ2-3
v_gene: TRBV24-1
CDR3aa: ATSGAQESADTQY

j_gene: TRBJ1-6
v_gene: TRBV28
CDR3aa: ASSSPGQKNSPLH

j_gene: TRBJ2-5
v_gene: TRBV7-2
CDR3aa: ASSLNPGGETQY

j_gene: TRBJ1-3
v_gene: TRBV7-6
CDR3aa: ASSTTGGSGNTIY

j_gene: TRBJ1-6
v_gene: TRBV28
CDR3aa: ASSLWGALTYNSPLH

j_gene: TRBJ1-5
v_gene: TRBV2
CDR3aa: ASRGGAGIRSNQPQH

j_gene: TRBJ1-3
v_gene: TRBV4-1
CDR3aa: ASSQNDRATGNTIY

j_gene: TRBJ2-7
v_gene: TRBV6-5
CDR3aa: ASGTGVRGNYEQY

j_gene: TRBJ1-4
v_gene: TRBV4-1
CDR3aa: ASSRRGPVEKLF

j_gene: TRBJ1-2
v_gene: TRBV28
CDR3aa: ASSADRVAGYT

j_gene: TRBJ2-3
v_gene: TRBV19
CDR3aa: ASSIWGGGTDTQY

j_gene: TRBJ1-2
v_gene: TRBV25-1
CDR3aa: ASSVNRDREGGYT

j_gene: TRBJ1-6
v_gene: TRBV5-1
CDR3aa: ASSLEPTDNSPLH

j_gene: TRBJ1-2
v_gene: TRBV28
CDR3aa: ASSSQDYRGPYGYT

j_gene: TRBJ2-6
v_gene: TRBV2
CDR3aa: AKGTFPSGANVLT

j_gene: TRBJ2-2
v_gene: TRBV18
CDR3aa: ASPPAEGTGELF

j_gene: TRBJ2-3
v_gene: TRBV7-9
CDR3aa: ASSLALSREAKTDTQY

j_gene: TRBJ2-5
v_gene: TRBV5-5
CDR3aa: ASSSAGTQETQY

j_gene: TRBJ2-2
v_gene: TRBV7-8
CDR3aa: ASSSDGVLAGDTGELF

j_gene: TRBJ2-6
v_gene: TRBV19
CDR3aa: ASSPDRTGANVLT

j_gene: TRBJ2-3
v_gene: TRBV5-1
CDR3aa: ASSLGQVPDTQY

j_gene: TRBJ1-2
v_gene: TRBV11-1
CDR3aa: ASSPEGTHYGYT

j_gene: TRBJ1-1
v_gene: TRBV30
CDR3aa: AWSRQKNTEAF

j_gene: TRBJ2-3
v_gene: TRBV7-9
CDR3aa: ASSFRQDTDTQY

j_gene: TRBJ1-5
v_gene: TRBV10-3
CDR3aa: AISDRQGWGQPQH

j_gene: TRBJ2-7
v_gene: TRBV2
CDR3aa: ASSEQGSREQY

j_gene: TRBJ2-5
v_gene: TRBV7-3
CDR3aa: ASSPDGTSGTETQY

j_gene: TRBJ1-6
v_gene: TRBV7-3
CDR3aa: ASSLSGQGNSPLH

j_gene: TRBJ2-1
v_gene: TRBV11-2
CDR3aa: ASSRTSGRDEQF

j_gene: TRBJ1-1
v_gene: TRBV3-1/TRBV3-2
CDR3aa: ASSQDAGPYTEAF

j_gene: TRBJ2-1
v_gene: TRBV9
CDR3aa: ASSVEGTSNNEQF

j_gene: TRBJ1-5
v_gene: TRBV7-2
CDR3aa: ASSSQGNQPQH

j_gene: TRBJ1-2
v_gene: TRBV5-6
CDR3aa: ASSRGTGTFYT

j_gene: TRBJ2-3
v_gene: TRBV27
CDR3aa: ASSSGQIRTDTQY

j_gene: TRBJ1-2
v_gene: TRBV7-6
CDR3aa: ASSSPDRPHGYT

j_gene: TRBJ1-1
v_gene: TRBV7-6
CDR3aa: ASSLGRDRNYNTEAF

j_gene: TRBJ1-4
v_gene: TRBV5-1
CDR3aa: ASSLSGTASWEKLF

j_gene: TRBJ2-7
v_gene: TRBV5-4
CDR3aa: ASSFSGAREQY

j_gene: TRBJ2-2
v_gene: TRBV10-3
CDR3aa: AIRDNSVYGELF

j_gene: TRBJ1-2
v_gene: TRBV28
CDR3aa: ASSFSFLGTAKINYGYT

j_gene: TRBJ2-2
v_gene: TRBV7-9
CDR3aa: ASSSPTGITGELF